What follows are 9 T cell receptor beta chains derived from one specimen sequenced in a study of blood T cell repertoires in COVID-19 (dated by TCRdb to between 2020 and 2021). Libraries were built with the immunoSEQ multiplex PCR assay. Drawn from immuneACCESS, this table holds only the in-frame rearrangements with V and J called that TCRdb kept. Clones are partly lost; checked studies trace under half to an unresolved V gene and leave the rest unexplained. The sample yields 250,000 to 400,000 clones; under 90% were counted once. 2.9% of the sample comes from the top ten. The sample comprised peripheral blood. Receptors originate from a woman in her twenties or thirties with COVID-19, enrolled during active disease.

To note about this clone: This CDR3 is also generated by other DNA sequences in the sample. The chain couples TRBV5-1 to TRBJ1-1, with 8 nucleotides matching TRBD1. The CDR3 length is 14 residues. V shed 7 bases and J 2 bases; nucleotides not matched to a gene: 7. Per the germline V gene, CDR1 is SGHRS and CDR2 is YFSETQ. The CDR3 region is CASSPGQVNTEAFF. Here the CDR3 DNA reads TGCGCCAGCTCCCCGGGACAGGTCAACACTGAAGCTTTCTTT.

The rearrangement uses TRBV11-2 and TRBJ2-7; D perhaps matches TRBD2 (5 bases). The V end lost 5 bases, the J end lost 6 bases, and 8 bases lay between the germline ends. The CDR3 length is 11 residues. CDR1 is SGHAT, CDR2 FQNNGV, per germline. The CDR3 sequence: CASSLLGEQYF. The CDR3 bases are TGTGCCAGCAGCCTACTAGGCGAGCAGTACTTC.

The chain uses TRBV27 and TRBJ1-5; no reliable D call. CDR3 length equals 14 residues. Germline V gene sequence: CDR1 MNHEY, CDR2 SMNVEV (reference sequence). V lost 8 bases to trimming and J lost 1 base, with 12 bases between them. The CDR3 loop reads CASRTGESNQPQHF. DNA for the CDR3: TGTGCCAGCCGCACCGGGGAGAGCAATCAGCCCCAGCATTTT.

J is TRBJ2-7 and V is TRBV7-9; 12 bases are a match to TRBD1. Germline V CDR1 and CDR2: SEHNR, FQNEAQ (reference sequence). The trim removed 1 base at V and 4 bases at J, leaving 5 bases unmatched. The CDR3 contains 16 residues. For the CDR3, the DNA is TGTGCCAGCAGCTTAGGAGGGACAGGGGGCCATTACGAGCAGTACTTC. Translated: CASSLGGTGGHYEQYF.

The V and J genes are TRBV5-4 and TRBJ2-3; D is perhaps TRBD2 (5 bases). Germline V gene sequence: CDR1 SGHNT, CDR2 YYREEE (reference sequence). The germline V and J ends were trimmed by 4 bases and 6 bases, with 12 bases remaining between them. The CDR3 is 13 residues long. The CDR3 protein is CASSQGGVDTQYF. The CDR3 DNA sequence: TGTGCCAGCAGCCAAGGAGGAGTGGATACGCAGTATTTT.

Details on this clone: This sample includes further DNA sequences coding for the same CDR3. V is TRBV11-2 and J is TRBJ1-1; D unclear. The CDR3 is made up of 14 amino acids. The V end lost 0 bases, the J end lost 4 bases, and 9 bases lay between the germline ends. CDR1 and CDR2 from the germline V gene are SGHAT and FQNNGV. The CDR3 region has the DNA TGTGCCAGCAGCTTAGATCGGGGTGGCACTGAAGCTTTCTTT. Amino acids: CASSLDRGGTEAFF.

The CDR3 DNA reads as TGTGCCAGCAGCTTGGGACTAGCGGGAGCCACCGGGGAGCTGTTTTTT. This translates into CASSLGLAGATGELFF. This chain links TRBV7-3 with TRBJ2-2; 14 nucleotides align to TRBD2. CDR3 length: 16 amino acids. Germline loops: CDR1 SGHTA, CDR2 FQGTGA. Trimming removed 3 bases from V and 4 bases from J; junction bases left unmatched: 1. The variable domain in full, completed from reference TRBV7-3 and TRBJ2-2, reads GAGVSQTPSNKVTEKGKYVELRCDPISGHTALYWYRQSLGQGPEFLIYFQGTGAADDSGLPNDRFFAVRPEGSVSTLKIQRTERGDSAVYLCASSLGLAGATGELFFGEGSRLTVL.

V and J are TRBV18 and TRBJ2-7; 11 bases line up with TRBD2. This CDR3 has 14 amino acids. Losses at the gene ends were 3 bases for V and 3 bases for J; bases not matched to a gene: 1. Germline V lookup: CDR1 KGHSH, CDR2 LQKENI. The CDR3 DNA sequence: TGTGCCAGCTCACCGGGACTAGCGGACTACGAGCAGTACTTC. Its protein product is CASSPGLADYEQYF.

This chain joins TRBV29-1 and TRBJ1-2; 7 bases line up with TRBD1. This CDR3 is built from 15 residues. Germline assignment: CDR1 SQVTM and CDR2 ANQGSEA. V was clipped by 0 bases and J by 5 bases; unmatched bases: 9. DNA for the CDR3: TGCAGCGTTGAAGAGTTGGACAGGAACACTTATGGCTACACCTTC. Its translation is CSVEELDRNTYGYTF.